This T cell receptor (beta chain) was obtained from a study of blood T cell repertoires in COVID-19. About the study: Samples representing acute and convalescent COVID-19 were sourced from the United States, Italy and Spain. PBMCs, B-cell-depleted T cells, or T cells were the source of the cDNA or gDNA that made up the material.

V gave up 6 bases and J gave up 3 bases, with 5 bases separating them. This CDR3 region has 11 residues. This clone has a handful of counts. Under the authors' procedure: Reference gene primers were amplified, and this amplification served to estimate nucleated cell counts. Produced via immunoSEQ multiplex PCR; TCRdb's table is partial and in-frame only. V and J calls and clone size are those listed in that table; D and trimming were worked out from the DNA. Altogether approximately 250,000 clones are present, 65% to 85% being singletons, with the ten largest covering roughly 5.5%. The rearrangement joins TRBV12-3 or TRBV12-4 to TRBJ1-1; D uncertain. Sequenced input: peripheral blood. The sequence came from a human donor in a cohort sampled during active COVID-19. The CDR3 spells CASSRDTEAFF. As DNA, the CDR3 is TGTGCCAGCAGCCGGGACACTGAAGCTTTCTTT.